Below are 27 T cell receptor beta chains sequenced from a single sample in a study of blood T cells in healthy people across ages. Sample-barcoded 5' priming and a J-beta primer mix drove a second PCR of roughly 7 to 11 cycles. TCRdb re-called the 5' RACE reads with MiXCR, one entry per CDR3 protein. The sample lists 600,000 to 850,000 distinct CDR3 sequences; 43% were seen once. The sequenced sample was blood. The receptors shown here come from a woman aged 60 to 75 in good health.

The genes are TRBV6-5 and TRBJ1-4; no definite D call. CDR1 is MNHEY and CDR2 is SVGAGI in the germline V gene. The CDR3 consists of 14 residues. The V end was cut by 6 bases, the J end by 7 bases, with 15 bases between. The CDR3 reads CASSPGEGVEKLFF. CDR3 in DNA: TGTGCCAGCAGCCCCGGGGAGGGAGTTGAAAAACTGTTTTTT.

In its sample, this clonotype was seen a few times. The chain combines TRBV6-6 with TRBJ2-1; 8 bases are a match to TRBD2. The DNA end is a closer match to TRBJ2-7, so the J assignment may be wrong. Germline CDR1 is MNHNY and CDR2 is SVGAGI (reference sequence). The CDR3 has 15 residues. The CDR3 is CASTAGGYSYNEQYF. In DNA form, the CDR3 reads TGTGCCAGCACCGCGGGGGGCTACTCCTACAATGAGCAGTACTTC.

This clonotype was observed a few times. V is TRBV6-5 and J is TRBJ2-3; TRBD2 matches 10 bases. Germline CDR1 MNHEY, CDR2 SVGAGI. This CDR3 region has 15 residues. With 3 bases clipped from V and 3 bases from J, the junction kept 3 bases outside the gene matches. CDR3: CASSYEAGGTDTQYF. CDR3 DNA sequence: TGTGCCAGCAGTTATGAAGCGGGAGGGACAGATACGCAGTATTTT.

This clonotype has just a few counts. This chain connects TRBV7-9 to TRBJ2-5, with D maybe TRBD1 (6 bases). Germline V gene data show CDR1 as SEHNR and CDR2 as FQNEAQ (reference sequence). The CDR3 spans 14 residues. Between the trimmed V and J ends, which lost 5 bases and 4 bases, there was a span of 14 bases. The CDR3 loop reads CASSRLDSSETQYF. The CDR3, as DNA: TGTGCCAGCAGCCGACTGGACAGCTCAGAGACCCAGTACTTC.

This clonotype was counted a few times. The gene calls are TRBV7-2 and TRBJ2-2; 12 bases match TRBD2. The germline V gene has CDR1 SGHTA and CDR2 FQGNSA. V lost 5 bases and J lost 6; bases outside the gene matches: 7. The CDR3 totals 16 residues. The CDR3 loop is CASSPRTSGTAGELFF. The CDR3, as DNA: TGTGCCAGCAGCCCGAGGACTAGCGGGACTGCCGGGGAGCTGTTTTTT.

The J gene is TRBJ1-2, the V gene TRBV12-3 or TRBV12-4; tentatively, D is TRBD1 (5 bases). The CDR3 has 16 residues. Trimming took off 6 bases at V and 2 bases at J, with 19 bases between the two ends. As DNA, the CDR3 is TGTGCCAGCAGCCCACAGGTAATCGGCTTGAACTATGGCTACACCTTC. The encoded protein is CASSPQVIGLNYGYTF.

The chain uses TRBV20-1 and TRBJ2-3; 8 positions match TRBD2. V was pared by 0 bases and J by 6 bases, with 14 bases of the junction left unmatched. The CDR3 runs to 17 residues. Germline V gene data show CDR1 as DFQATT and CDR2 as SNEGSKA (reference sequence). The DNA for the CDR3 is TGCAGTGCTAGAGATCCAGGAGGCGGGAGGTCGTTTGATACGCAGTATTTT. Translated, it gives CSARDPGGGRSFDTQYF.

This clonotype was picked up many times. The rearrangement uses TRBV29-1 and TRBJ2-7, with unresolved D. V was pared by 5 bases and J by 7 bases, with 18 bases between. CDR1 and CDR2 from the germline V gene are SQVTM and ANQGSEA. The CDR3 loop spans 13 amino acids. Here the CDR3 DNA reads TGCAGCGTTCGGTCACCGGGTACGAATGAGCAGTACTTC. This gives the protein CSVRSPGTNEQYF.

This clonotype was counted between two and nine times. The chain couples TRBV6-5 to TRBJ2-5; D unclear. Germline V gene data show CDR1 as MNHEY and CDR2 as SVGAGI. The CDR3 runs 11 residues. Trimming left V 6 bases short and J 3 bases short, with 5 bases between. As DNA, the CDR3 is TGTGCCAGCAGGGAAGAAGAGACCCAGTACTTC. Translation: CASREEETQYF.

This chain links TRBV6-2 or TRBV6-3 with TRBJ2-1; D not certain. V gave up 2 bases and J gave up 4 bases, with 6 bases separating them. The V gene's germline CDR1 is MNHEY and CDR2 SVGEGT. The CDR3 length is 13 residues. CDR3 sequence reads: CASSYGDYNEQFF. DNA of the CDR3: TGTGCCAGCAGTTACGGGGATTACAATGAGCAGTTCTTC.

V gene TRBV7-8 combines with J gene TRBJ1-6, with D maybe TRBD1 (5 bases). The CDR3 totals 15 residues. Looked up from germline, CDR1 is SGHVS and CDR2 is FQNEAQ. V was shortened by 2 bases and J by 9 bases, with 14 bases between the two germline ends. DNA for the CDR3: TGTGCCAGCAGCTTAAGGGGCTGGGAAGGTTCACCCCTCCACTTT. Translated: CASSLRGWEGSPLHF.

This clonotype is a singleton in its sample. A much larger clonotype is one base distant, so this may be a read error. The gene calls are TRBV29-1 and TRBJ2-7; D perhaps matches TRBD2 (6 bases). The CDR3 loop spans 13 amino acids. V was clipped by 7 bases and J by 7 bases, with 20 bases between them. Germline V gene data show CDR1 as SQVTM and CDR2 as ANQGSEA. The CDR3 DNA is TGCAGCGCTGGGGGGACTCCCTACAATGAGCAGTACTTC. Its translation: CSAGGTPYNEQYF.

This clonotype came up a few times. In nucleotides, the CDR3 is TGCAGTGCCGAGCGGAACTCCTACAATGAGCAGTTCTTC. Translated: CSAERNSYNEQFF. This chain uses TRBV20-1 with TRBJ2-1; perhaps TRBD2 as D (5 bases). Trimming removed 6 bases at V and 0 bases at J, with 9 bases between. Germline V lookup: CDR1 DFQATT, CDR2 SNEGSKA (reference sequence). This CDR3 spans 13 amino acids.

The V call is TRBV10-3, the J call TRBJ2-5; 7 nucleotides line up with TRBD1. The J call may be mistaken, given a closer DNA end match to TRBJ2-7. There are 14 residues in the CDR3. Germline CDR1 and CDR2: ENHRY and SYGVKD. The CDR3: CAINLSGGRDEQYF. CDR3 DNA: TGTGCCATCAATCTCTCAGGGGGACGGGACGAGCAGTACTTC.

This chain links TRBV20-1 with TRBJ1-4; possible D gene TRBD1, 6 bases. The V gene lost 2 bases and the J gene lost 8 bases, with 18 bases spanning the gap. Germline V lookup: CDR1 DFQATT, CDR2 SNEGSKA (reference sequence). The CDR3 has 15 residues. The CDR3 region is CSARSGAMENEKLFF. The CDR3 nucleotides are TGCAGTGCTAGATCAGGGGCCATGGAAAACGAAAAACTGTTTTTT.

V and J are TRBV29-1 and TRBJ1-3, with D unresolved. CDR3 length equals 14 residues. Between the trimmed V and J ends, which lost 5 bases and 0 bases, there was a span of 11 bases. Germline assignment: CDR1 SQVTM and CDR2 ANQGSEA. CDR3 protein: CSVSGPDSGNTIYF. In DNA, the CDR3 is TGCAGCGTTTCCGGTCCAGACTCTGGAAACACCATATATTTT.

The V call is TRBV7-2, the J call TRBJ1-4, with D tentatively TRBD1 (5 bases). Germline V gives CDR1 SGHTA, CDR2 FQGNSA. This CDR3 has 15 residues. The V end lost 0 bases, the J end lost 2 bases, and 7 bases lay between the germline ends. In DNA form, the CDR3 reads TGTGCCAGCAGCTTAGCCCCAGGGACTAATGAAAAACTGTTTTTT. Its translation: CASSLAPGTNEKLFF.

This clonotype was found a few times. CDR3 amino acids: CASSYENTEAFF. The CDR3 nucleotides read TGTGCCAGCAGTTACGAGAACACTGAAGCTTTCTTT. The V gene is TRBV6-2 or TRBV6-3, the J gene TRBJ1-1; no reliable D call. Germline lookup yields CDR1 MNHEY and CDR2 SVGEGT. The CDR3 is 12 residues long. The V end lost 2 bases, the J end lost 1 base, and 2 bases lay between the germline ends.

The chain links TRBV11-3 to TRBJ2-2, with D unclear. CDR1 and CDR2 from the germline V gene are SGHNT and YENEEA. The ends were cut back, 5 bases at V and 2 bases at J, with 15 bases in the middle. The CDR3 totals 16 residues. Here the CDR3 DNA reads TGTGCCAGCAGCCCCCCGAACGGTCTTAACACCGGGGAGCTGTTTTTT. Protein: CASSPPNGLNTGELFF.

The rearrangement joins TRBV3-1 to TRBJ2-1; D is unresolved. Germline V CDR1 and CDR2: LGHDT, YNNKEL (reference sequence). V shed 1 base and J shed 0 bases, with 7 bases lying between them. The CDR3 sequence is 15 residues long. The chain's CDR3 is CASSQGARSYNEQFF. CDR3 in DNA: TGTGCCAGCAGCCAAGGCGCTCGCTCCTACAATGAGCAGTTCTTC.

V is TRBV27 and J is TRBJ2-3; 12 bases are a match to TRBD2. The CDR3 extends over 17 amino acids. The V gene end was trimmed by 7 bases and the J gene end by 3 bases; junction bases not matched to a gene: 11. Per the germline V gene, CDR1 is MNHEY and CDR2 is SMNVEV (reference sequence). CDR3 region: CASNQGWGTSGTDTQYF. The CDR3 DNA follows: TGTGCCAGCAATCAGGGTTGGGGGACTAGCGGGACAGATACGCAGTATTTT.

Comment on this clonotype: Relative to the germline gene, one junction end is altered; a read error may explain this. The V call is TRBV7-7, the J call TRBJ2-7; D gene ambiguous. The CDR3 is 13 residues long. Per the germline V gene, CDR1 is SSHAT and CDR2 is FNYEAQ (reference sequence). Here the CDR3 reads CASSVGVGNEQYF. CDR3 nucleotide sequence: TGTGCTAGCAGCGTAGGAGTAGGCAACGAGCAGTACTTC.

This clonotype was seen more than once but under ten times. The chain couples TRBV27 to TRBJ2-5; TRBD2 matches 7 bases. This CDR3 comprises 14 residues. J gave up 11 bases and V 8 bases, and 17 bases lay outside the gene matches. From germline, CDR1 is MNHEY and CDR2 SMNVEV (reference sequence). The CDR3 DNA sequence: TGTGCCAGCGGGGGGGACGGAACCTACAATGAGCAGTACTTC. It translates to CASGGDGTYNEQYF.

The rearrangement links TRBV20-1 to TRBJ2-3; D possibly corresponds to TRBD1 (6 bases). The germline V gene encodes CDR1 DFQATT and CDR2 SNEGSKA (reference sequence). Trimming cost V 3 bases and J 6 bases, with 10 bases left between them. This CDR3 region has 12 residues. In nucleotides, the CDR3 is TGCAGTGCTAGTAGGCAGGGGGATACGCAGTATTTT. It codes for CSASRQGDTQYF.

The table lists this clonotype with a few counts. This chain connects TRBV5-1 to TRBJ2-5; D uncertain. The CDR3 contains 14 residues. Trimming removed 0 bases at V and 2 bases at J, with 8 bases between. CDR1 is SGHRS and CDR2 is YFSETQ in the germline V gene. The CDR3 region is CASSLGADQETQYF. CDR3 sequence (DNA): TGCGCCAGCAGCTTGGGGGCGGATCAAGAGACCCAGTACTTC.

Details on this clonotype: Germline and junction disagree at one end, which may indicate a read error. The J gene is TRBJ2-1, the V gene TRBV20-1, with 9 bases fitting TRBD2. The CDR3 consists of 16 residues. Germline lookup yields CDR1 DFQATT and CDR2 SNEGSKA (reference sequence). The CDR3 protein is CSARGGGEADYNERYF. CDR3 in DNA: TGCAGTGCTAGAGGCGGGGGGGAGGCAGACTACAATGAGCGGTACTTC.

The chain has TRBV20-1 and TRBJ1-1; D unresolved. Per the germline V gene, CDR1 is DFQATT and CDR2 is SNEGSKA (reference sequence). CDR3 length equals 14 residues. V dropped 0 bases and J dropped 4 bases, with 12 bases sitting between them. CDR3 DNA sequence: TGCAGTGCTAGAGATGGGTCGGGAGGCACTGAAGCTTTCTTT. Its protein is CSARDGSGGTEAFF.